This T cell receptor beta chain was profiled in a study of shared clonotypes between healthy human individuals. The CDR3 covers 17 residues. V lost 7 bases to trimming and J lost 4 bases, with 23 bases between them. The germline gives CDR1 SGDLS, CDR2 YYNGEE. As concerns this clone: Its antigen is still unknown.

Profiling relied on immunoSEQ multiplex PCR, and the TCRdb table lists in-frame clones only, not all of them. This sample has 2 million to 3 million clones, with 80% to 95% found just once. The study, taken as a whole, reports: Sequencing depth was expected to affect clonotype sharing among donors.

The specimen sequenced was naive CD4+ T cells from PBMCs. Subset indicated: CD45RA+ positively selected. The sequence was collected from a young man in good health. Some clones in this sample may be carry-over from other donors' samples. This chain joins TRBV9 and TRBJ2-2; tentatively, D is TRBD2 (6 bases). In DNA, the CDR3 is TGTGCCAGCGCGGGGCTGTACGGGTACCTGGGCACCGGGGAGCTGTTTTTT. It yields the protein CASAGLYGYLGTGELFF.